The TCR beta chain under discussion was sequenced for a study of blood T cell repertoires in COVID-19. The length of the CDR3 is 15 residues. With 5 bases clipped from V and 5 bases from J, the junction kept 6 bases outside the gene matches. Germline CDR1 and CDR2: SGHAT and FQNNGV. The cohort comprised adults aged about 18 to 90 years residing in about two dozen US areas. Two consecutive negative NP/OP PCR tests, clearance, or resolved symptoms defined Cohort 3 recovery. Original processing methods: Cell counts per sample came from amplifying reference gene primers. Clones were sequenced by immunoSEQ multiplex PCR, and TCRdb holds only the in-frame ones, with some missing. That table is the source of V, J and clone size, and D and trimming were worked out from the DNA. The table includes 300,000 to 400,000 clones, roughly nine tenths detected once.

The TCR originated in a man in his fifties or sixties who had recovered from COVID-19. Sequencing input: PBMCs or T cells enriched from blood (not recorded which). V gene TRBV11-2 combines with J gene TRBJ1-4; 9 nucleotides line up with TRBD1. CDR3 residues: CASSKQGARNEKLFF. The CDR3 DNA follows: TGTGCCAGCAGCAAACAGGGGGCGCGGAATGAAAAACTGTTTTTT.